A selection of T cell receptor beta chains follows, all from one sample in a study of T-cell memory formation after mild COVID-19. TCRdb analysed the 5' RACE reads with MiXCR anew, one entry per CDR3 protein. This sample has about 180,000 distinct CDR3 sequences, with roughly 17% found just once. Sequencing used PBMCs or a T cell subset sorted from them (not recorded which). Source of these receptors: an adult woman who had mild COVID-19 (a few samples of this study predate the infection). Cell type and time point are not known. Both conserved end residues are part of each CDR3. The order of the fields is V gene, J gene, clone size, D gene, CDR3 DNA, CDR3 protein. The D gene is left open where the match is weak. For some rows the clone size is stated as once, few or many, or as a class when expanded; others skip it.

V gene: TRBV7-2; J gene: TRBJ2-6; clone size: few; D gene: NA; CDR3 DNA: TGTGCCAGCAGCCCAAGCTTAGGGCACTCCCACTCTGGGGCCAACGTCCTGACTTTC; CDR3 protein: CASSPSLGHSHSGANVLTF
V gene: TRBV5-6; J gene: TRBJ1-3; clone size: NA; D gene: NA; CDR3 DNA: TGTGCCAGCAGCTGGGATCCGGGACTTAGCTCTGGAAACACCATATATTTT; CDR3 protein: CASSWDPGLSSGNTIYF
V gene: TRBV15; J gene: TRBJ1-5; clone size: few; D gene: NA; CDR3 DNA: TGTGCCAGTTCGGGGAAAAATCAGCCCCAGCATTTT; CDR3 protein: CASSGKNQPQHF
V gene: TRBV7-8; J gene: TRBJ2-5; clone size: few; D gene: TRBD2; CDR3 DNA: TGTGCCAGCAGCGGGACTAGCGGCTTAGAGACCCAGTACTTC; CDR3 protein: CASSGTSGLETQYF
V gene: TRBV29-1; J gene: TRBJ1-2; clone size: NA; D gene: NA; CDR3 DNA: TGCAGCGTTGAGGAAAGACAGAGGAACTATGGCTACACCTTC; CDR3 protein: CSVEERQRNYGYTF
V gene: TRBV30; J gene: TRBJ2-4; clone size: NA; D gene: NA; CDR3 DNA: TGTGCCTGGGCGGGACAACTTAAAAACATTCAGTACTTC; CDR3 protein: CAWAGQLKNIQYF
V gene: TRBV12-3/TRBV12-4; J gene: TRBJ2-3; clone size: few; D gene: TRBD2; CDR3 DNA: TGTGCCAGCAGTCCAGGACTAGCGGTAAAGACAGATACGCAGTATTTT; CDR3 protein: CASSPGLAVKTDTQYF
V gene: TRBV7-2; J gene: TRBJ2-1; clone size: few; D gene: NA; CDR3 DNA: TGTGCCAGCAGCTTTTACGGGAGTGAGCAGTTCTTC; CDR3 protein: CASSFYGSEQFF
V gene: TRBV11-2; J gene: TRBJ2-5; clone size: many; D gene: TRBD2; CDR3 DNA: TGTGCCAGCAGCCCTTTCGGGACTAGCGGCCAAGAGACCCAGTACTTC; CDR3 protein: CASSPFGTSGQETQYF
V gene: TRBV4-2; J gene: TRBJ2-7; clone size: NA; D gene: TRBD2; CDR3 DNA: TGTGCCAGCAGCCAAGATCCCGGACTAGCAGCTGCCTACGAGCAGTACTTC; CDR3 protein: CASSQDPGLAAAYEQYF
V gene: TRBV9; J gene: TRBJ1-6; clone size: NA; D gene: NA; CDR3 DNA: TGTGCCAGCAGCATATCCCCAGAGAGGGGCAATTCACCCCTCCACTTT; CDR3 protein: CASSISPERGNSPLHF
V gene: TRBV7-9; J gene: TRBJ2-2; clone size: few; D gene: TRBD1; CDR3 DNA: TGTGCCAGCAGCTACTCCGGGACAGGGAGGCCGAACACCGGGGAGCTGTTTTTT; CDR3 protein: CASSYSGTGRPNTGELFF
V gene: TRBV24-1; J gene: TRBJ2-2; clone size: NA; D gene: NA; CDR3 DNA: TGTGCCACCAGTGACCTCAAACTGAACACCGGGGAGCTGTTTTTT; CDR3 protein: CATSDLKLNTGELFF
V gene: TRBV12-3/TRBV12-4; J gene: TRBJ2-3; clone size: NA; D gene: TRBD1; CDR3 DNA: TGTGCCAGCACCACTAGGACAGGAAACACAGATACGCAGTATTTT; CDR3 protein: CASTTRTGNTDTQYF
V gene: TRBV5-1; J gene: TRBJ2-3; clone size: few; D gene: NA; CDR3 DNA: TGCGCCAGCAGCCAGAATTGGGTACTCGGCACGCAGTATTTT; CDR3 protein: CASSQNWVLGTQYF
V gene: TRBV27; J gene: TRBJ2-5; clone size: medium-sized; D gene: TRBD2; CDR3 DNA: TGTGCCAGCAGTTTATCCGCGGGGGTTTTGGAGACCCAGTACTTC; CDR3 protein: CASSLSAGVLETQYF
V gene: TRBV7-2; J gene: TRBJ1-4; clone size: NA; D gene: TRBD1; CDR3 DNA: TGTGCCAGCAGCCAGGGGGGTAATGAAAAACTGTTTTTT; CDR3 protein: CASSQGGNEKLFF
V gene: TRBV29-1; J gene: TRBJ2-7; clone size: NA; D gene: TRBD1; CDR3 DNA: TGCAGCGCCGGGACAGGGTCCTACGAGCAGTACTTC; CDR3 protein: CSAGTGSYEQYF
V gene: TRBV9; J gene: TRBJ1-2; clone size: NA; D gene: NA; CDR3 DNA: TGTGCCAGCAGCGTTAAGGAGGGAATCGATGGCTACACCTTC; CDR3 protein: CASSVKEGIDGYTF
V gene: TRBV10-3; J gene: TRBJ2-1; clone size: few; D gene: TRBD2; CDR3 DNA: TGTGCCATCAGTGGTACACCGGGACTAGCGGGGTCCAATGAGCAGTTCTTC; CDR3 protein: CAISGTPGLAGSNEQFF
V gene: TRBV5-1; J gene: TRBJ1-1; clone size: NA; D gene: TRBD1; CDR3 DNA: TGCGCCAGCAGCATCACGACAGGGTCGAACACTGAAGCTTTCTTT; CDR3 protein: CASSITTGSNTEAFF
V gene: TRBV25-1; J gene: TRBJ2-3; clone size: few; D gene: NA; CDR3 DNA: TGTGCCAGCAGCCTAGGGGCAGGGTGGGCAGATACGCAGTATTTT; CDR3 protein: CASSLGAGWADTQYF
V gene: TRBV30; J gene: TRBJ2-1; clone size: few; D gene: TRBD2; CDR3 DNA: TGTGCCTGGAAAGGGACTAGCGGGAGGGCCCTCGGGAATGAGCAGTTCTTC; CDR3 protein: CAWKGTSGRALGNEQFF
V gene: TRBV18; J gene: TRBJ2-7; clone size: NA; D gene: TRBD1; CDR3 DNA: TGTGCCAGCTCACCCGGGACAGGGAACTCCTACGAGCAGTACTTC; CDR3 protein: CASSPGTGNSYEQYF
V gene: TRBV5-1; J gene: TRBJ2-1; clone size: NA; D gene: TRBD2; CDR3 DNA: TGCGCCAGCAGCCTGCCGGGGACCTCTAGCGGATCCTACAATGAGCAGTTCTTC; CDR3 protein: CASSLPGTSSGSYNEQFF
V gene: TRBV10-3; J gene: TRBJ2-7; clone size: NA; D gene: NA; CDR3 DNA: TGTGCCACCACCGGGGAGGGGGGCTACGAGCAGTACTTC; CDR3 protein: CATTGEGGYEQYF
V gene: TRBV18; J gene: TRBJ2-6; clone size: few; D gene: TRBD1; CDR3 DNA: TGTGCCAGCTCACCACGGGGACAGGGGAGGTCTGGGGCCAACGTCCTGACTTTC; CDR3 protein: CASSPRGQGRSGANVLTF
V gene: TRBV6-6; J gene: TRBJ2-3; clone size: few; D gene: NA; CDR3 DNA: TGTGCCAGCAGCTCAGCAGGGACCGCCCCAGATACGCAGTATTTT; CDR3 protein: CASSSAGTAPDTQYF
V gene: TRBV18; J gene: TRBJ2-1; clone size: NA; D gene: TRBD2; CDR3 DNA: TGTGCCAGCTCACCTTCGGGACTAGCGGGAAATAATGAGCAGTTCTTC; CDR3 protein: CASSPSGLAGNNEQFF
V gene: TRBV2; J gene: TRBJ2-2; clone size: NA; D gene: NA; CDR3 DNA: TGTGCCAGCAGGGAGGAGGGATCCGGGGAGCTGTTTTTT; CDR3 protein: CASREEGSGELFF
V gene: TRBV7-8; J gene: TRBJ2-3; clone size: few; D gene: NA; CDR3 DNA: TGTGCCAGCAGCTCCCAATTGGGCACCTTCACAGATACGCAGTATTTT; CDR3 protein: CASSSQLGTFTDTQYF
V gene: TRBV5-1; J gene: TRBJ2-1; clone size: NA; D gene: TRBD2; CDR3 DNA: TGCGCCAGCAGCCCGGGACTATTTGCGGTTCAAACCTCCTACAATGAGCAGTTCTTC; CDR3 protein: CASSPGLFAVQTSYNEQFF
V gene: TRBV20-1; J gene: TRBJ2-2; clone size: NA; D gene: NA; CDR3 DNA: TGCAGTGCTATTCGACCGGGACTCAACACCGGGGAGCTGTTTTTT; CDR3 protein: CSAIRPGLNTGELFF
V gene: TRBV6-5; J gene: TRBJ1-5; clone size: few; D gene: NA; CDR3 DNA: TGTGCCAGCAGTTACTCTAAGGGATGGCCCCAGCATTTT; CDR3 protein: CASSYSKGWPQHF
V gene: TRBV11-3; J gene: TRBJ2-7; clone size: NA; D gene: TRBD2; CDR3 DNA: TGTGCCAGCAGCCCAGCTAGCGGGACCTACGAGCAGTACTTC; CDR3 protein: CASSPASGTYEQYF
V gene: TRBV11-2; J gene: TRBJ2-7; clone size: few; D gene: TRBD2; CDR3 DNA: TGTGCCAGCAGCTTAGGCCAGACTAGCGGGGTGCCCTACGAGCAGTACTTC; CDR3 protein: CASSLGQTSGVPYEQYF
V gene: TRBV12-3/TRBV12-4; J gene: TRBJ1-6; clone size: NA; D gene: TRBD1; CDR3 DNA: TGTGCCAGCAGTTTGTTGGACAGGGATAATTCACCCCTCCACTTT; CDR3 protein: CASSLLDRDNSPLHF
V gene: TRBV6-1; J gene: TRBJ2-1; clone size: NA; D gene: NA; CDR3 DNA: TGTGCCAGCAGTGAGGGAATTACGCGGAATGAGCAGTTCTTC; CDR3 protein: CASSEGITRNEQFF
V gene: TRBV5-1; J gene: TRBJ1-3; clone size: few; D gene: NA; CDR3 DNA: TGCGCCAGCAGCTCCTGGGACCCAGGGAGCGGAAACACCATATATTTT; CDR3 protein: CASSSWDPGSGNTIYF
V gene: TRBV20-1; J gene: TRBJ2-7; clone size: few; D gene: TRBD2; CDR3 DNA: TGCAGTGCTAGAGCACTAGCGGGCACCTTTCCGCAGTACTTC; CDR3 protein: CSARALAGTFPQYF
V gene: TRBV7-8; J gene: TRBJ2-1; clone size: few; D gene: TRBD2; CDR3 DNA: TGTGCCAGCAGCCCTCGGTTCCTAGCGGGAGCCACAGCGAACAATGAGCAGTTCTTC; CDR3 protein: CASSPRFLAGATANNEQFF
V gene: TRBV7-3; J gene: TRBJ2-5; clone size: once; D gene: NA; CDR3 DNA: TGTGCCAGCAGCTTAGATCCCGAAGAGACCCAGTACTTC; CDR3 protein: CASSLDPEETQYF
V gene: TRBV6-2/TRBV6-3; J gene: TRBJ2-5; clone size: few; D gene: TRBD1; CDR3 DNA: TGTGCCAGCAGTCAACCCGGGACAGGGGAGACCCAGTACTTC; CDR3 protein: CASSQPGTGETQYF
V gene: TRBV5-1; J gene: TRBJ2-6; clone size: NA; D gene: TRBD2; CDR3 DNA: TGCGCCAGCAGCTTGTATGGGACTAGCGGATCATCAGGGGCCAACGTCCTGACTTTC; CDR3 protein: CASSLYGTSGSSGANVLTF
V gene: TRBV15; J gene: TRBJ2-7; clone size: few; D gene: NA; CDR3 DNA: TGTGCCACCAGCAGAGATCGAAAACAGGGTTACTCCTACGAGCAGTACTTC; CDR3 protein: CATSRDRKQGYSYEQYF
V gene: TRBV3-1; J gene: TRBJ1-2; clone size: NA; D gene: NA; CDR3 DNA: TGTGCCAGCAGCCCCAGGGCGCTGATGGGAAATGGCTACACCTTC; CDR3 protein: CASSPRALMGNGYTF
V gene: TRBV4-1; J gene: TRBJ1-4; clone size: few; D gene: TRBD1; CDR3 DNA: TGCGCCAGCAGCCAGATCCCGGGACAGGGGGATGAAAAACTGTTTTTT; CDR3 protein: CASSQIPGQGDEKLFF
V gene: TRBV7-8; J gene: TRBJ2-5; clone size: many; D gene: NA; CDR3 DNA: TGTGCCAGCAGCTTAGCTGGCGGGTTGTGGGAGACCCAGTACTTC; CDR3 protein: CASSLAGGLWETQYF
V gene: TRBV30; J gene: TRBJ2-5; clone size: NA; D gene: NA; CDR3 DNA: TGTGCCTGGTCCCCAGGGGCCCAAGAGACCCAGTACTTC; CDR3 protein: CAWSPGAQETQYF
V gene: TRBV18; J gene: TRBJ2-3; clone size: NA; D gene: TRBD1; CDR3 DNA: TGTGCCAGCTCACCCCCGGGACAGGGGACAGATACGCAGTATTTT; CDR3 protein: CASSPPGQGTDTQYF
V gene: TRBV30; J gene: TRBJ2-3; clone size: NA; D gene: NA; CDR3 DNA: TGTGCCTGCGGACAGCCAAACACAGATACGCAGTATTTT; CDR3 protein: CACGQPNTDTQYF
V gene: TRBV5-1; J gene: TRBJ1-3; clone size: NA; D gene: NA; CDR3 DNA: TGCGCCAGCAGCTTGGGGACAAGTCGCTCTGGAAACACCATATATTTT; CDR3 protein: CASSLGTSRSGNTIYF
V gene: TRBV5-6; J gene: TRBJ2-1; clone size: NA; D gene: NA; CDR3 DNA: TGTGCCAGCAGCCGCGTACAGCACAATGAGCAGTTCTTC; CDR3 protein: CASSRVQHNEQFF
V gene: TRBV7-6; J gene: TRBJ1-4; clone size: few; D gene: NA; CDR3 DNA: TGTGCCAGCAAGAGTGAAAAACTGTTTTTT; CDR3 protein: CASKSEKLFF
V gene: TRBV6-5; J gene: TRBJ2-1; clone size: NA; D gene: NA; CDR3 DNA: TGTGCCAGCAGAGGCAACGGGGTAGAGAATGAGCAGTTCTTC; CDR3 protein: CASRGNGVENEQFF